These 9 T cell receptor beta chains originate from one sample sequenced in a study of response to subunit inactivated influenza vaccine. Via MiXCR, TCRdb re-called the RT-PCR reads, giving one row per CDR3 protein. In the table there are approximately 170,000 distinct CDR3 sequences, 12% of which are singletons. The data also belong to a second study, concerning T cells expressing NK-cell markers. From that second work: cDNA encoding TCR beta was synthesized via 5'RACE template switching incorporating UMIs.

The source material was CD8+ T cells sorted from PBMCs, sampled 11 to 12 days after vaccination. These receptors all come from a middle-aged man who received an inactivated influenza vaccine.

The CDR3 coding sequence is TGTGCCAGCTCACGCACTAGCGCTTCCTACGAGCAGTACTTC. Translating gives CASSRTSASYEQYF. V gene TRBV18 combines with J gene TRBJ2-7, with TRBD2 identical over 7 bases. CDR3 length: 14 residues. Looked up from germline, CDR1 is KGHSH and CDR2 is LQKENI. Losses at the gene ends were 4 bases for V and 1 base for J; bases not matched to a gene: 4.

Only a few counts were recorded for this clonotype. V gene TRBV29-1 combines with J gene TRBJ2-1; D call uncertain. The CDR3 sequence is 14 residues long. CDR1 SQVTM and CDR2 ANQGSEA come from the germline V gene. Trimming cost V 0 bases and J 9 bases, with 15 bases left between them. CDR3 protein: CSVEEYLSRGEQFF. DNA for the CDR3: TGCAGCGTTGAAGAATACCTTTCCCGTGGTGAGCAGTTCTTC.

The chain recombines TRBV15 with TRBJ2-7; D is unclear. CDR3 size: 13 residues. Germline CDR1 reads LNHNV; CDR2 reads YYDKDF (reference sequence). Trimming removed 1 base from V and 6 bases from J, with 10 bases in between. CDR3 sequence reads: CATSRALTIEQYF. The CDR3 nucleotides read TGTGCCACCAGCAGAGCCCTGACCATCGAGCAGTACTTC.

This clonotype was picked up a small number of times. CDR3 in DNA: TGCAGCGTTGAATCCTTCTCTGGCCAGGGGGCTGAAGCTTTCTTT. This gives the protein CSVESFSGQGAEAFF. The V and J genes are TRBV29-1 and TRBJ1-1; TRBD1 agrees at 7 bases. V lost 2 bases and J lost 6; bases outside the gene matches: 12. The CDR3 is 15 amino acids. Germline V gene data show CDR1 as SQVTM and CDR2 as ANQGSEA.

J is TRBJ1-3 and V is TRBV15; D is uncertain. This CDR3 has 15 amino acids. V lost 1 base, J lost 0 bases, and 7 bases lay in between. The germline V gene has CDR1 LNHNV and CDR2 YYDKDF (reference sequence). DNA of the CDR3: TGTGCCACCAGCAGAGCCAGGAGCTCTGGAAACACCATATATTTT. Its translation is CATSRARSSGNTIYF.

The sample holds many counts of this clonotype. CDR3 residues: CASSGVEGALTGELFF. DNA for the CDR3: TGCGCCAGCAGCGGCGTAGAAGGCGCGCTAACCGGGGAGCTGTTTTTT. This sequence joins TRBV5-1 and TRBJ2-2; no definite D call. The CDR3 is 16 amino acids. Germline CDR1 and CDR2: SGHRS and YFSETQ. V dropped 4 bases and J dropped 5 bases, with 18 bases sitting between them.

This clonotype has more than one count but fewer than ten. This chain connects TRBV30 to TRBJ2-7; TRBD1 agrees at 8 bases. The ends lost 3 bases at V and 4 bases at J; junction bases unmatched: 11. Germline V gene lookup returns CDR1 GTSNPN and CDR2 SVGIG (reference sequence). The CDR3 covers 15 residues. DNA of the CDR3: TGTGCCTGGAGGGGGAGGCGGACAGGGAGTTACGAGCAGTACTTC. Protein product: CAWRGRRTGSYEQYF.

V gene TRBV2 combines with J gene TRBJ2-1, with 11 positions matching TRBD2. The CDR3 is 14 amino acids. V trimming: 7 bases; J trimming: 6 bases; junction bases outside the gene matches: 5. The germline V gene has CDR1 SNHLY and CDR2 FYNNEI. In DNA, the CDR3 is TGTGCCAGCAACGGACTAGCGGGTTTCAATGAGCAGTTCTTC. Translation gives CASNGLAGFNEQFF.

This clonotype was observed a handful of times. The chain uses TRBV28 and TRBJ2-7; no clear D gene. The germline V gene encodes CDR1 MDHEN and CDR2 SYDVKM. V was clipped by 2 bases and J by 0 bases, with 8 bases between them. This CDR3 is 14 amino acids long. This CDR3 reads CASSLTPVSYEQYF. The CDR3 DNA is TGTGCCAGCAGTTTAACGCCGGTCTCCTACGAGCAGTACTTC.